This T cell receptor beta chain was captured by sequencing in a study of vaccination and CD4 T cells after COVID-19. The assay that was used to sequence DNA from cultured CD4+ T cells was the Oncomine TCR Beta short-read assay. Each CDR3 protein gets one entry after TCRdb re-called the PCR reads with MiXCR. There are around 21,000 distinct CDR3 sequences in the sample; just over 60% occur only once, and roughly 8% lies in the top ten. Unmatched junction bases numbered 9, after V lost 3 bases and J lost 4 bases. Per the germline V gene, CDR1 is SGDLS and CDR2 is YYNGEE. CDR3 length: 15 amino acids. The sample's treatment: approximately 9-day PBMC culture with coronavirus spike peptide pools or control peptides (ViraFEST assay). PBMCs were cultured at 1.5 million to 2.5 million per well with 7.5 to 10 IU/ml IL-2 and 9.5 to 10 ug/ml peptide pools. With regard to this clonotype: Its cognate antigen is unknown.

Material for sequencing was CD4+ T cells from blood, cultured in vitro. The receptor's source is a human donor who had recovered from COVID-19. This sequence joins TRBV9 and TRBJ2-7; 8 bases line up with TRBD2. DNA of the CDR3: TGTGCCAGCAGCGCAGGAGCGGGAGAAGGATACGAGCAGTACTTC. This translates into CASSAGAGEGYEQYF.